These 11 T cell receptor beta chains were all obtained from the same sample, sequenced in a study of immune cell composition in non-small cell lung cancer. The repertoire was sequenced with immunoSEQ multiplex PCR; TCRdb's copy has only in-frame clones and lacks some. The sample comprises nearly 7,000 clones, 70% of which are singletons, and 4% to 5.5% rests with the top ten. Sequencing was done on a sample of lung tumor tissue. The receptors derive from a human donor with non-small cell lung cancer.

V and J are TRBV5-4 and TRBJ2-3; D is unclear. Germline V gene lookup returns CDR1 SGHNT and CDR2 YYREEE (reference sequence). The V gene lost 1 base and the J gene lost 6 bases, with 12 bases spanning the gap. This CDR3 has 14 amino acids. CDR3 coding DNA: TGTGCCAGCAGCTTGTTTTACATGTCCGATACGCAGTATTTT. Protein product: CASSLFYMSDTQYF. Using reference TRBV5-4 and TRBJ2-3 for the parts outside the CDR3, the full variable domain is ETGVTQSPTHLIKTRGQQVTLRCSSQSGHNTVSWYQQALGQGPQFIFQYYREEENGRGNFPPRFSGLQFPNYSSELNVNALELDDSALYLCASSLFYMSDTQYFGPGTRLTVL.

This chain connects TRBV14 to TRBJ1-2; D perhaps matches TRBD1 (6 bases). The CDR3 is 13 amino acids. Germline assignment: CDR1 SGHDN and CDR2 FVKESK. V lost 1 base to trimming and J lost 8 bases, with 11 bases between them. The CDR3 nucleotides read TGTGCCAGCAGCCAAGTACAGGGTGCGGGCTACACCTTC. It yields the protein CASSQVQGAGYTF. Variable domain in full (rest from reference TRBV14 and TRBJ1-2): EAGVTQFPSHSVIEKGQTVTLRCDPISGHDNLYWYRRVMGKEIKFLLHFVKESKQDESGMPNNRFLAERTGGTYSTLKVQPAELEDSGVYFCASSQVQGAGYTFGSGTRLTVV.

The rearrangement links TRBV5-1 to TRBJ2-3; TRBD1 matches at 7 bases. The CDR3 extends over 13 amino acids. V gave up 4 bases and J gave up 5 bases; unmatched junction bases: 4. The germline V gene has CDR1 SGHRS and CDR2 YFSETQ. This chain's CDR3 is CASSVGGGDTQYF. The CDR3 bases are TGCGCCAGCAGCGTAGGGGGCGGAGATACGCAGTATTTT.

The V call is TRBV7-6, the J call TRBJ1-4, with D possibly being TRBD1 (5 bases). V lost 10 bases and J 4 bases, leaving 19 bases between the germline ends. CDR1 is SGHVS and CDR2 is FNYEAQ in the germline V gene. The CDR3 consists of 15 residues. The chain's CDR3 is CATRRLGGGNEKLFF. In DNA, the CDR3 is TGTGCCACCCGAAGGCTGGGGGGGGGTAATGAAAAACTGTTTTTT. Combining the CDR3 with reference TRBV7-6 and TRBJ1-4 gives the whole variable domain GAGVSQSPRYKVTKRGQDVALRCDPISGHVSLYWYRQALGQGPEFLTYFNYEAQQDKSGLPNDRFSAERPEGSISTLTIQRTEQRDSAMYRCATRRLGGGNEKLFFGSGTQLSVL.

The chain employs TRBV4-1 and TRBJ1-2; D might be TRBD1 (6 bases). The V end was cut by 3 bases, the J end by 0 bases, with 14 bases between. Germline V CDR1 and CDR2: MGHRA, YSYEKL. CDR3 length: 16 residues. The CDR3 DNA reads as TGCGCCAGCAGCCACCGCTGGACAGACGCTAACTATGGCTACACCTTC. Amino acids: CASSHRWTDANYGYTF.

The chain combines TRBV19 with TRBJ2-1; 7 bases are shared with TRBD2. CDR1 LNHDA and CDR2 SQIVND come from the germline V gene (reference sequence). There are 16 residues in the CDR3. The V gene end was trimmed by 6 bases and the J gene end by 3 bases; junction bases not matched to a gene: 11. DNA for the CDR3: TGTGCCAGTAGGCGAAGCGGGACTAATAACTACAATGAGCAGTTCTTC. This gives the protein CASRRSGTNNYNEQFF.

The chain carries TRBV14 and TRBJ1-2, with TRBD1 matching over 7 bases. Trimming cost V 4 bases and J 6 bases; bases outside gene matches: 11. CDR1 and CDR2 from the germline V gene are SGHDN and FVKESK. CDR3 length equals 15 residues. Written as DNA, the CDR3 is TGTGCCAGCAGCCGGCCGCTAGGACAGGCCGATGGCTACACCTTC. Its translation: CASSRPLGQADGYTF.

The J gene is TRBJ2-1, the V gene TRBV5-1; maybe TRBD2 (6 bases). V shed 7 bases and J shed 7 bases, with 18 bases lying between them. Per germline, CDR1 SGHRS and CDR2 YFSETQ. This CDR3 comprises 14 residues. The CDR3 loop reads CASVRGGTGNEQFF. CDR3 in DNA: TGCGCCAGCGTAAGGGGCGGGACGGGTAATGAGCAGTTCTTC.

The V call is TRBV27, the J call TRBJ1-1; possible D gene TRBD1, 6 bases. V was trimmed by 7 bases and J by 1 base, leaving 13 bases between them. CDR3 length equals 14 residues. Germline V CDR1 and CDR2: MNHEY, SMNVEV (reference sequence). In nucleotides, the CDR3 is TGTGCCAGCACTAGGGCAGGGGAGAACACTGAAGCTTTCTTT. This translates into CASTRAGENTEAFF.

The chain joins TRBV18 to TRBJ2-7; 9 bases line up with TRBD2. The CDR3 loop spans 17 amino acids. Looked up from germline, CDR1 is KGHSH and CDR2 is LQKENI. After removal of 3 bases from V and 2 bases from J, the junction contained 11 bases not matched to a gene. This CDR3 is CASSPEFLAGPPYEQYF. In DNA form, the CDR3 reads TGTGCCAGCTCACCGGAGTTTCTAGCGGGGCCTCCCTACGAGCAGTACTTC.

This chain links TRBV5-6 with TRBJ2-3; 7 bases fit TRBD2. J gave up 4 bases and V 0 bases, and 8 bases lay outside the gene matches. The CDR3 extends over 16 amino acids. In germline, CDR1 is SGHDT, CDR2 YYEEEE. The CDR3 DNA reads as TGTGCCAGCAGCTTGGAACGCGGGAGTAACGCAGATACGCAGTATTTT. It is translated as CASSLERGSNADTQYF. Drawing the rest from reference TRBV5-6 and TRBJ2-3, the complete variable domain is DAGVTQSPTHLIKTRGQQVTLRCSPKSGHDTVSWYQQALGQGPQFIFQYYEEEERQRGNFPDRFSGHQFPNYSSELNVNALLLGDSALYLCASSLERGSNADTQYFGPGTRLTVL.